One sample yielded the 16 T cell receptor beta chains listed below, sequenced in a study of technical replicates of blood from a handful of donors (dated by TCRdb to about 2017). Preparation of the library involved the immunoSEQ multiplex PCR assay. The table was pulled from immuneACCESS by TCRdb, which kept in-frame rearrangements only. Such tables lose some clones; where checked, under half of the loss comes from unresolved V genes, and the rest has no known cause. For this sample there are 75,000 to 95,000 clones; about 91% appear just once. The top ten clones comprise roughly 0.38% of the sample. Sequencing was done on a sample of T cells isolated from PBMCs. The receptor set was obtained from a human donor in good health.

The CDR3 coding sequence is TGTGCCAGCTCACCGGTCGGCGGGTACGGGGAGCTGTTTTTT. This codes for CASSPVGGYGELFF. The chain recombines TRBV18 with TRBJ2-2; possibly TRBD2 for D (5 bases). CDR1 and CDR2 (germline): KGHSH, LQKENI. The V end lost 3 bases, the J end lost 7 bases, and 12 bases lay between the germline ends. The CDR3 extends over 14 amino acids.

The V call is TRBV9, the J call TRBJ2-3; D unclear. V shed 2 bases and J shed 4 bases, with 14 bases lying between them. The CDR3 spans 15 residues. Germline assignment: CDR1 SGDLS and CDR2 YYNGEE. This CDR3 is CASSVLPGQSDTQYF. CDR3 coding DNA: TGTGCCAGCAGCGTTCTACCGGGTCAGTCAGATACGCAGTATTTT. The full variable domain, in which reference TRBV9 and TRBJ2-3 provide the parts outside the CDR3, is DSGVTQTPKHLITATGQRVTLRCSPRSGDLSVYWYQQSLDQGLQFLIQYYNGEERAKGNILERFSAQQFPDLHSELNLSSLELGDSALYFCASSVLPGQSDTQYFGPGTRLTVL.

V gene TRBV5-5 combines with J gene TRBJ2-7; TRBD1 aligns across 8 bases. Germline V gene sequence: CDR1 SGHKS, CDR2 YYEKEE (reference sequence). This CDR3 is 13 amino acids long. V shed 3 bases and J 4 bases; nucleotides not matched to a gene: 3. This chain's CDR3 is CASSSDRVYEQYF. The CDR3 nucleotides are TGTGCCAGCAGCTCGGACAGGGTGTACGAGCAGTACTTC.

The chain employs TRBV5-1 and TRBJ2-7, with 8 bases fitting TRBD1. The CDR3 has 14 residues. V trimming: 3 bases; J trimming: 3 bases; junction bases outside the gene matches: 5. CDR1 SGHRS and CDR2 YFSETQ come from the germline V gene. The CDR3 nucleotides are TGCGCCAGCAGCTCGACCGGGACAGGCTACGAGCAGTACTTC. This sequence encodes CASSSTGTGYEQYF.

The chain employs TRBV19 and TRBJ2-3, with 8 nucleotides matching TRBD2. This CDR3 spans 16 amino acids. CDR1 is LNHDA, CDR2 SQIVND, per germline (reference sequence). The J segment lost 5 bases and the V segment lost 7 bases, leaving 14 bases of the junction unmatched. CDR3: CASKLWAAGARDTQYF. The DNA for the CDR3 is TGTGCCAGTAAATTATGGGCAGCGGGAGCGCGAGATACGCAGTATTTT. The entire variable domain, with the rest obtained from reference TRBV19 and TRBJ2-3, is as follows: DGGITQSPKYLFRKEGQNVTLSCEQNLNHDAMYWYRQDPGQGLRLIYYSQIVNDFQKGDIAEGYSVSREKKESFPLTVTSAQKNPTAFYLCASKLWAAGARDTQYFGPGTRLTVL.

The count of this clone is one. The chain recombines TRBV5-6 with TRBJ2-7; D perhaps matches TRBD1 (6 bases). The CDR3 has 14 residues. V gave up 4 bases and J gave up 2 bases, with 13 bases separating them. CDR1 is SGHDT, CDR2 YYEEEE, per germline. In nucleotides, the CDR3 is TGTGCCAGCAGCGACGGGACACAACCCTACGAGCAGTACTTC. Encoded protein: CASSDGTQPYEQYF.

The chain carries TRBV7-8 and TRBJ2-7; TRBD2 might be the D (7 bases). This CDR3 spans 19 amino acids. Germline V gives CDR1 SGHVS, CDR2 FQNEAQ. Trimming left V 5 bases short and J 3 bases short, with 29 bases between. CDR3 sequence (DNA): TGTGCCAGCAGCCCGCTCGGCGGGGGCCAGCGGGCACTAATCTACGAGCAGTACTTC. Encoded protein: CASSPLGGGQRALIYEQYF.

In its sample, this clone was seen a few times. The CDR3 loop reads CASSLNGGLIYNEQFF. Written as DNA, the CDR3 is TGTGCCAGCAGCTTAAACGGGGGGCTAATATACAATGAGCAGTTCTTC. V and J are TRBV7-3 and TRBJ2-1, with D perhaps matching TRBD2 (7 bases). V gave up 1 base and J gave up 4 bases, with 14 bases separating them. Germline assignment: CDR1 SGHTA and CDR2 FQGTGA. The CDR3 has 16 amino acids.

V is TRBV9 and J is TRBJ1-5; 9 bases fit TRBD1. Germline V CDR1 and CDR2: SGDLS, YYNGEE. J was trimmed by 6 bases and V by 4 bases; bases with no gene match: 8. This CDR3 is 15 amino acids long. The CDR3 DNA reads as TGTGCCAGCAGCATTACAGGGGGCCCAAGTCAGCCCCAGCATTTT. Its protein product is CASSITGGPSQPQHF.

The V gene is TRBV19, the J gene TRBJ2-7; the D gene is possibly TRBD2 (5 bases). Trimming cost V 1 base and J 7 bases, with 11 bases left between them. Germline CDR1 reads LNHDA; CDR2 reads SQIVND (reference sequence). This CDR3 comprises 13 residues. The DNA for the CDR3 is TGTGCCAGTAGTATAGGCCCGGGGAGTGAGCAGTACTTC. Its translation is CASSIGPGSEQYF.

The CDR3 DNA sequence: TGTGCCAGCAGTTTTGGGGACAGGAACACCTACGAGCAGTACTTC. This codes for CASSFGDRNTYEQYF. The chain is built from TRBV28 and TRBJ2-7; 8 bases are shared with TRBD1. V gave up 3 bases and J gave up 2 bases; unmatched junction bases: 6. CDR3 length equals 15 residues. Germline V CDR1 and CDR2: MDHEN, SYDVKM.

The rearrangement links TRBV6-5 to TRBJ1-2; perhaps TRBD1 as D (6 bases). CDR1 is MNHEY, CDR2 SVGAGI, per germline. V dropped 0 bases and J dropped 8 bases, with 10 bases sitting between them. CDR3 length: 13 residues. In DNA form, the CDR3 reads TGTGCCAGCAGTTACTCGAACAGGGTGGGCTACACCTTC. It encodes CASSYSNRVGYTF.

This clone showed up just once. The V call is TRBV12-5, the J call TRBJ2-1, with 9 bases fitting TRBD2. Looked up from germline, CDR1 is LGHNT and CDR2 is FRNRAP. This CDR3 spans 16 amino acids. The J segment lost 8 bases and the V segment lost 0 bases, leaving 8 bases of the junction unmatched. This chain's CDR3 is CASGLVDEREAHEQFF. CDR3 DNA: TGTGCTAGTGGTTTGGTAGACGAGCGGGAGGCCCATGAGCAGTTCTTC.

The chain has TRBV7-3 and TRBJ2-2; TRBD2 aligns across 7 bases. CDR1 SGHTA and CDR2 FQGTGA come from the germline V gene. Germline trimming cut 2 bases from V and 5 bases from J; bases unmatched to any gene: 11. The length of the CDR3 is 17 residues. The CDR3 DNA sequence: TGTGCCAGCAGCTTATCAGCGGGACGCTTGAGAACCGGGGAGCTGTTTTTT. This gives the protein CASSLSAGRLRTGELFF.

The V call is TRBV15, the J call TRBJ1-4; possible D gene TRBD1, 6 bases. The CDR3 sequence is 14 residues long. CDR1 and CDR2 (germline): LNHNV, YYDKDF (reference sequence). The ends were cut back, 3 bases at V and 5 bases at J, with 10 bases in the middle. CDR3 coding DNA: TGTGCCACCAGCAGTGGGGGCAGGAATGAAAAACTGTTTTTT. Its protein product is CATSSGGRNEKLFF.

In the case of this clone: Relative to the germline gene, one junction end is altered; a read error may explain this. The chain couples TRBV7-7 to TRBJ2-7; D is possibly TRBD2 (6 bases). Germline V gene lookup returns CDR1 SSHAT and CDR2 FNYEAQ (reference sequence). The CDR3 length is 15 residues. The CDR3 DNA reads as TGTGCTAGCAGCTTAGAAGGAGGGCGCGGGTACGAGCAGTACTTC. Residues: CASSLEGGRGYEQYF.